This T cell receptor beta chain is from a study of regulatory T cells in long-lasting Graves disease (dated by TCRdb to 2020 to 2023). About the investigation overall: To count as having persistent Graves' disease, a patient had to have received antithyroid drug treatment for over 5 years with TSH receptor autoantibodies remaining persistently positive. This study used TCR sequencing and RNA sequencing of peripheral blood to compare persistent Graves' disease patients against newly diagnosed Graves' disease patients. The study was registered as a clinical trial and conducted in China. A total of around 35 samples were covered by TCR sequencing, comprising around 13 persistent and about 20 newly diagnosed Graves' disease patients. In the clinical cohort, patients with persistent Graves' disease had used antithyroid drugs for an average of about 9.3 years. Results and caveats for the whole study, not just this receptor: TRBV28, TRBJ1-2 and TRBJ2-5 were preferentially used in persistent disease, while TRBV20-1 and TRBJ2-1 were favored in newly diagnosed disease. Patients with persistent disease shared more public clonotypes (around 3,000) than newly diagnosed patients did (around 980). Sequencing and analysis were restricted to the TCR beta chain. Lower TCR Shannon entropy and fewer highly expanded clones were observed in persistent Graves' disease patients than in newly diagnosed patients, which suggested clonal expansion. The study examined only peripheral blood because the primary lesion, thyroid tissue, could not be accessed. The authors acknowledged the small sample size as a limitation that may reduce accuracy.

Receptor libraries were prepared by multiplex PCR. The run used an Illumina HiSeq 4000. TCR beta libraries were built with iRepertoire HTBI primers and Arm-PCR amplification of CDR3 regions. Gel purification was performed on PCR products prior to sequencing. Per the source publication's procedure: Gene usage analysis of CDR3 amino acid clonotypes used the 60 to 75 TRBV and 14 to 15 TRBJ segments found across samples. COPE and FqMerger were used to merge the filtered high-quality paired reads into contigs. BLAST was used to align contigs to IMGT TRBV, TRBD and TRBJ reference genes, and CDR3 was defined according to IMGT. Any clonotype with a frequency above 0.1% was counted as a highly expanded clone. Repertoire diversity was measured by Shannon entropy, and V-J evenness by the Gini coefficient. A clonotype was considered public if more than one individual shared it. Using fastp at Q25 and MiXCR, TCRdb reprocessed the public reads and kept productive beta chains. Each record represents a unique CDR3 protein, reported with the most common genes and DNA among its rows. These V and J calls derive from TCRdb rather than the authors' analysis. For this sample the table gives some 300,000 distinct CDR3 sequences, of which 22% were detected only once. Roughly three fifths of the sample comes from the top ten.

This clonotype was seen at least ten times. Which antigen it targets is not known. No quality values exist for individual bases; no much larger clone is one base distant. The sample's time point, from its label and the paper: persistent/refractory GD, antithyroid drugs over 5 years with positive TRAb. For both TCR sequencing and RNA sequencing, RNA was extracted from PBMCs using TRIzol. The diagnosis of Graves' disease was made according to American Thyroid Association guidelines. Patients were recruited from an endocrinology department in Xi'an, China. Each patient gave 7 to 9.5 milliliters of peripheral blood, collected in an EDTA anticoagulant tube. Ficoll Paque Plus density gradient separation was used to isolate PBMCs, and no additional T cell sorting was done. An Agilent 2100 Bioanalyzer and agarose gel were used to check RNA quality, while a NanoDrop 2000 measured RNA concentration. V loses 7 bases, J loses 2 bases, and the germline ends lie 18 bases apart. In the germline V gene, CDR1 corresponds to MDHEN and CDR2 to SYDVKM. Measured from the cysteine to the phenylalanine, the CDR3 is 15 residues long. Of the read, only the CDR3 DNA is kept; its 45 bases are in frame from base 1.

The chain is made from TRBV28 and TRBJ2-7, and possibly TRBD2, on 6 matching bases. The specimen was peripheral blood mononuclear cells (PBMCs), collected when the disease was refractory, from a patient treated with antithyroid drugs. The sequence came from a female donor with Graves disease. In nucleotide form, the sequence is TGTGCCAGCATTTCAACCGGGGGTCCCGCCTACGAGCAGTACTTC. This yields the protein CASISTGGPAYEQYF.